This T cell receptor beta chain was observed in a study of CD49a tissue-resident CD8 T cells in human skin (dated by TCRdb to the late 2010s). Regarding the research as a whole: Tissue-resident memory CD8+ T cell subsets in human skin, defined by CD49a, CD69 and CD103 expression, were examined in the study.

To prepare the library, the immunoSEQ multiplex PCR assay was applied. The source study handled its data this way. TCR V beta family usage frequencies were compared across the sorted blood, dermal and epidermal CD8+ T cell populations. Here the immuneACCESS table is served through TCRdb, limited to in-frame sequences with V and J called. Missing clones are a known gap in these copies; in checked studies unresolved V genes cover under half, and the rest lacks a known reason. V, J and clone size are taken as reported in that table, and D and trimming were inferred from the DNA itself. The sample table records some 1,500 clones; around 70% of these occur just once. Over 35% of the sample is held by the ten biggest clonotypes. V is trimmed back by 2 bases and J by 5 bases, and the junction contains 13 bases that no gene match accounts for. Including the terminal cysteine and phenylalanine, the CDR3 comprises 17 residues. Of the read, only the CDR3 DNA is kept; its 51 bases are in frame from base 1. CDR1 and CDR2 are read off the germline V gene as MNHNS and SASEGT.

With respect to this clone: Its antigen target is currently unknown. One base away there is no much larger clone; base qualities are not given.

For a handful of healthy donors, CD8+ T cells were sorted from blood, dermis and epidermis, and the TCR beta CDR3 regions of these cells were analysed. All TCR-sequenced donors were healthy individuals, and each provided both blood and skin samples. Sorting was used to isolate CD8+ T cell populations prior to TCR beta sequencing. The chain is assembled from TRBV6-1 and TRBJ1-2; 8 of the junction bases match TRBD1. Sequenced: CLA- CD8+ effector memory T cells sorted from blood. The sequence came from a human donor in good health. The sequence in DNA is TGTGCCAGCAGTGAAATTCTAGAGGGGACAGGCGGATATGGCTACACCTTC. Translated, it reads CASSEILEGTGGYGYTF.